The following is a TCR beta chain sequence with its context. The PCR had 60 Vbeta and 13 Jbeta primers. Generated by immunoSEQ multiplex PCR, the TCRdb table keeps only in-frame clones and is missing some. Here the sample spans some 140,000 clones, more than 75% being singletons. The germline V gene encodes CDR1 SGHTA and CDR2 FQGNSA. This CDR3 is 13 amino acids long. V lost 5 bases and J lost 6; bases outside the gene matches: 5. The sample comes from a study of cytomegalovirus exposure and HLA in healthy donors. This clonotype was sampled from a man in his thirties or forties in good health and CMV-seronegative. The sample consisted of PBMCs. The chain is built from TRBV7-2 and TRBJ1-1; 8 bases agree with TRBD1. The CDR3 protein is CASSPADRAEAFF. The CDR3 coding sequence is TGTGCCAGCAGCCCCGCGGACAGGGCTGAAGCTTTCTTT.